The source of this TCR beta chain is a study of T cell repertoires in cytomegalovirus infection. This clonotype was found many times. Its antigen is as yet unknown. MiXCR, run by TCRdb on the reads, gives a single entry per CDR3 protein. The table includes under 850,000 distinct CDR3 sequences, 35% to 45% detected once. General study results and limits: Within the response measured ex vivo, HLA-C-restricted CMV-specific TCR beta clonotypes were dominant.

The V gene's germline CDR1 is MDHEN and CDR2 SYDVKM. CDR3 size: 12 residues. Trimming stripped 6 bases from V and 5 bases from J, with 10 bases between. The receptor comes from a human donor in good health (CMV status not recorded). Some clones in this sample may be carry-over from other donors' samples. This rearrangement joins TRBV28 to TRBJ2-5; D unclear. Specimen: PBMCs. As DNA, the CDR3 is TGTGCCAGCAGCCCTGGATTGGAGACCCAGTACTTC. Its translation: CASSPGLETQYF. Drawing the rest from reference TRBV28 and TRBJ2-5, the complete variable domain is DVKVTQSSRYLVKRTGEKVFLECVQDMDHENMFWYRQDPGLGLRLIYFSYDVKMKEKGDIPEGYSVSREKKERFSLILESASTNQTSMYLCASSPGLETQYFGPGTRLLVL.